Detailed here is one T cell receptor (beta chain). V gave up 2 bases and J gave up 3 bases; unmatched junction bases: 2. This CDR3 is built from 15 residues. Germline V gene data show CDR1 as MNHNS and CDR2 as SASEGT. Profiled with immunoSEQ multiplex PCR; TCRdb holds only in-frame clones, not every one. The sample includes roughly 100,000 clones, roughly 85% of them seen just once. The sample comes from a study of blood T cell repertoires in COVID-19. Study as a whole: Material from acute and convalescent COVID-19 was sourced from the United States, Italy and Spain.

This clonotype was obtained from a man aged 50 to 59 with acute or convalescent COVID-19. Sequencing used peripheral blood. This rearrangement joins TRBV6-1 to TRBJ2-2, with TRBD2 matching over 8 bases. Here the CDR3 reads CASSEQRGYTGELFF. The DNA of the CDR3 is TGTGCCAGCAGTGAACAGCGGGGGTACACCGGGGAGCTGTTTTTT.